Below are 27 T cell receptor beta chains sequenced from a single sample in a study of blood T cell repertoires in COVID-19. Here immunoSEQ multiplex PCR was the method, and the copy in TCRdb shows in-frame clones only, minus some. The sample holds approximately 210,000 clones, more than 75% seen once. The sample taken for sequencing was PBMCs or T cells enriched from blood (not recorded which). Every receptor here comes from a woman aged 50 to 60 with acute COVID-19.

The rearrangement links TRBV5-5 to TRBJ1-2; 11 nucleotides match TRBD1. This CDR3 has 18 amino acids. The V gene's germline CDR1 is SGHKS and CDR2 YYEKEE (reference sequence). J gave up 3 bases and V 1 base, and 11 bases lay outside the gene matches. This chain's CDR3 is CASSLIWTGGQTYYGYTF. CDR3 in DNA: TGTGCCAGCAGCTTGATATGGACAGGGGGCCAAACCTACTATGGCTACACCTTC.

The V call is TRBV6-2 or TRBV6-3, the J call TRBJ2-5, with D unresolved. CDR3 length equals 13 residues. CDR1 is MNHEY and CDR2 is SVGEGT in the germline V gene. V was trimmed by 3 bases and J by 6 bases, leaving 11 bases between them. CDR3 protein: CASSYWAAQTQYF. The CDR3 DNA reads as TGTGCCAGCAGTTATTGGGCAGCTCAGACCCAGTACTTC.

This clone was detected only a few times. The rearrangement joins TRBV28 to TRBJ2-7, with 10 nucleotides matching TRBD2. This CDR3 spans 20 amino acids. CDR1 and CDR2 from the germline V gene are MDHEN and SYDVKM. The J segment lost 3 bases and the V segment lost 5 bases, leaving 22 bases of the junction unmatched. The chain's CDR3 is CASSLDPSGGLQRCNYEQYV. The CDR3 nucleotides are TGTGCCAGCAGTCTCGATCCTAGCGGGGGCCTACAGAGGTGTAACTACGAGCAGTACGTC.

This sequence joins TRBV25-1 and TRBJ2-5; D is perhaps TRBD2 (5 bases). From germline, CDR1 is MGHDK and CDR2 SYGVNS. CDR3 length: 15 amino acids. The V and J ends lost 1 base and 0 bases respectively, with 9 bases between them. The CDR3: CASSESRRYQETQYF. The CDR3 coding sequence is TGTGCCAGCAGTGAATCGAGGAGGTACCAAGAGACCCAGTACTTC.

The J gene is TRBJ1-4, the V gene TRBV6-6; 9 nucleotides align to TRBD1. Trimming at V came to 6 bases and at J to 8 bases, leaving 10 bases not matched to a gene. This CDR3 has 15 amino acids. Germline V gene sequence: CDR1 MNHNY, CDR2 SVGAGI (reference sequence). CDR3 in DNA: TGTGCCAGCAGGAACACCGGGACAGGGAACGAAAAACTGTTTTTT. Translated, it gives CASRNTGTGNEKLFF.

The chain couples TRBV2 to TRBJ2-1, with TRBD2 matching 10 bases. The V gene end was trimmed by 7 bases and the J gene end by 9 bases; junction bases not matched to a gene: 12. Looked up from germline, CDR1 is SNHLY and CDR2 is FYNNEI. The CDR3 consists of 15 residues. The CDR3 DNA reads TGTGCCAGCACCGCCAGCCAGCGGGGGGGCGGTGAGCAGTTCTTC. Translation: CASTASQRGGGEQFF.

The chain couples TRBV6-5 to TRBJ1-5; possible D gene TRBD1, 6 bases. V was pared by 6 bases and J by 3 bases, with 15 bases between. The CDR3 runs to 15 residues. Germline V lookup: CDR1 MNHEY, CDR2 SVGAGI. In DNA form, the CDR3 reads TGTGCCAGCAGGGCAAGGGGGGGCGACAATCAGCCCCAGCATTTT. Translation gives CASRARGGDNQPQHF.

Comment on this clone: The identical CDR3 is also encoded by other nucleotide sequences in the sample. This rearrangement joins TRBV5-6 to TRBJ2-5; a weak D match, TRBD1 (5 bases). The germline CDR1 and CDR2 sequences are SGHDT and YYEEEE. V was trimmed by 0 bases and J by 5 bases, leaving 8 bases between them. The CDR3 consists of 13 residues. This CDR3 reads CASSLEAGETQYF. The CDR3 coding sequence is TGTGCCAGCAGCTTGGAGGCAGGGGAGACCCAGTACTTC.

V is TRBV2 and J is TRBJ1-2, with unresolved D. Germline V CDR1 and CDR2: SNHLY, FYNNEI. The V end was cut by 1 base, the J end by 7 bases, with 22 bases between. The CDR3 covers 17 residues. The CDR3 loop reads CASSEGGPGGPKVGYTF. The CDR3 DNA is TGTGCCAGCAGTGAAGGTGGCCCCGGAGGGCCAAAGGTTGGCTACACCTTC.

Concerning this clone: Additional DNA sequences in this sample encode the identical CDR3. J is TRBJ1-1 and V is TRBV18, with no clear D. Trimming stripped 4 bases from V and 2 bases from J, with 8 bases between. The CDR3 runs to 13 residues. Germline assignment: CDR1 KGHSH and CDR2 LQKENI. The CDR3 protein is CASSLGGNTEAFF. CDR3 nucleotide sequence: TGTGCCAGCTCACTTGGAGGAAACACTGAAGCTTTCTTT.

The chain is built from TRBV6-6 and TRBJ2-3; 8 nucleotides agree with TRBD1. Germline trimming cut 5 bases from V and 0 bases from J; bases unmatched to any gene: 10. Germline-derived CDR1 and CDR2 are MNHNY and SVGAGI (reference sequence). The CDR3 is 17 amino acids. As DNA, the CDR3 is TGTGCCAGCAGTCCTCAAAAGACAGGGGCAAGCACAGATACGCAGTATTTT. This codes for CASSPQKTGASTDTQYF.

The chain combines TRBV24-1 with TRBJ2-5, with D tentatively TRBD2 (7 bases). The germline V and J ends were trimmed by 4 bases and 4 bases, with 15 bases remaining between them. Germline V CDR1 and CDR2: KGHDR, SFDVKD. The CDR3 loop spans 15 amino acids. Here the CDR3 reads CATSDRGRGGETQYF. The CDR3 DNA is TGTGCCACCAGTGACCGGGGAAGGGGGGGAGAGACCCAGTACTTC.

The chain uses TRBV7-2 and TRBJ2-3, with 11 bases matching TRBD2. CDR1 and CDR2 from the germline V gene are SGHTA and FQGNSA. The CDR3 is 15 residues long. V gave up 4 bases and J gave up 3 bases; unmatched junction bases: 3. This CDR3 is CASSSSGGYTDTQYF. Written as DNA, the CDR3 is TGTGCCAGCAGCTCTAGCGGGGGGTATACAGATACGCAGTATTTT.

CDR3 protein: CAWSGSGNTIYF. CDR3 DNA: TGTGCCTGGAGTGGGAGTGGAAACACCATATATTTT. This chain joins TRBV30 and TRBJ1-3; D gene unclear. CDR1 and CDR2 from the germline V gene are GTSNPN and SVGIG (reference sequence). V was shortened by 1 base and J by 3 bases, with 4 bases between the two germline ends. The CDR3 is made up of 12 amino acids. Complete variable domain (other parts from reference TRBV30 and TRBJ1-3): SQTIHQWPATLVQPVGSPLSLECTVEGTSNPNLYWYRQAAGRGLQLLFYSVGIGQISSEVPQNLSASRPQDRQFILSSKKLLLSDSGFYLCAWSGSGNTIYFGEGSWLTVV.

This clone was detected only a few times. This chain uses TRBV28 with TRBJ1-6, with D hard to call. Germline lookup yields CDR1 MDHEN and CDR2 SYDVKM. V was pared by 10 bases and J by 0 bases, with 10 bases between. The length of the CDR3 is 14 residues. Here the CDR3 DNA reads TGTGCCACTTTGCGGGGCTCCTATAATTCACCCCTCCACTTT. Translated: CATLRGSYNSPLHF.

The chain is built from TRBV4-1 and TRBJ1-1; 10 nucleotides match TRBD1. CDR3 length: 20 amino acids. V lost 4 bases, J lost 3 bases, and 20 bases stayed unmatched. Germline V CDR1 and CDR2: MGHRA, YSYEKL. Here the CDR3 DNA reads TGCGCCAGCAGCCTCCGAGATCGGGGGACAGGGGACGTAGAGTACACTGAAGCTTTCTTT. Encoded protein: CASSLRDRGTGDVEYTEAFF.

The J gene is TRBJ2-6, the V gene TRBV28, with a tentative D call TRBD1 (5 bases). The V end was cut by 6 bases, the J end by 0 bases, with 9 bases between. CDR1 and CDR2 from the germline V gene are MDHEN and SYDVKM. The CDR3 totals 15 residues. The CDR3 sequence: CASSPDSSGANVLTF. DNA of the CDR3: TGTGCCAGCAGCCCAGACAGCTCTGGGGCCAACGTCCTGACTTTC. The full variable domain, with the rest looked up from reference TRBV28 and TRBJ2-6, is DVKVTQSSRYLVKRTGEKVFLECVQDMDHENMFWYRQDPGLGLRLIYFSYDVKMKEKGDIPEGYSVSREKKERFSLILESASTNQTSMYLCASSPDSSGANVLTFGAGSRLTVL.

The gene calls are TRBV28 and TRBJ1-2, with D tentatively TRBD1 (5 bases). Germline CDR1 reads MDHEN; CDR2 reads SYDVKM. V shed 2 bases and J shed 0 bases, with 19 bases lying between them. The CDR3 is 18 residues long. DNA for the CDR3: TGTGCCAGCAGTTTAGCTGGGGGGGAGCCCCAAGCTAACTATGGCTACACCTTC. Translation gives CASSLAGGEPQANYGYTF.

This clone turned up a few times. The V gene is TRBV7-8, the J gene TRBJ1-5, with D tentatively TRBD1 (6 bases). The CDR3 spans 17 residues. Germline V gives CDR1 SGHVS, CDR2 FQNEAQ. V lost 5 bases, J lost 0 bases, and 17 bases lay in between. The CDR3 coding sequence is TGTGCCAGCAGCATGAGGACAGCCCTCTATAGCAATCAGCCCCAGCATTTT. It codes for CASSMRTALYSNQPQHF.

The chain is built from TRBV5-6 and TRBJ1-2; 7 bases line up with TRBD1. CDR1 SGHDT and CDR2 YYEEEE come from the germline V gene. The ends lost 4 bases at V and 6 bases at J; junction bases unmatched: 9. The CDR3 extends over 14 amino acids. CDR3 residues: CASSPDTGENGYTF. As DNA, the CDR3 is TGTGCCAGCAGCCCCGATACAGGGGAAAATGGCTACACCTTC. The whole variable domain, remainder taken from reference TRBV5-6 and TRBJ1-2, is DAGVTQSPTHLIKTRGQQVTLRCSPKSGHDTVSWYQQALGQGPQFIFQYYEEEERQRGNFPDRFSGHQFPNYSSELNVNALLLGDSALYLCASSPDTGENGYTFGSGTRLTVV.

This chain links TRBV7-8 with TRBJ2-7; 14 nucleotides line up with TRBD2. The germline V gene encodes CDR1 SGHVS and CDR2 FQNEAQ. V was pared by 5 bases and J by 1 base, with 7 bases of the junction left unmatched. The CDR3 is made up of 17 amino acids. The CDR3 DNA is TGTGCCAGCAGCCCTGGACTAGCGGGGGGCAGGTCCTACGAGCAGTACGTC. Its protein product is CASSPGLAGGRSYEQYV.

The chain combines TRBV11-2 with TRBJ1-6; D is uncertain. Trimming cost V 5 bases and J 8 bases, with 10 bases left between them. The CDR3 covers 13 residues. Looked up from germline, CDR1 is SGHAT and CDR2 is FQNNGV. The CDR3 region has the DNA TGTGCCAGCAGCCCTTCCCCCGATTCACCCCTCCACTTT. Its translation is CASSPSPDSPLHF. The entire variable domain, with the rest obtained from reference TRBV11-2 and TRBJ1-6, is as follows: EAGVAQSPRYKIIEKRQSVAFWCNPISGHATLYWYQQILGQGPKLLIQFQNNGVVDDSQLPKDRFSAERLKGVDSTLKIQPAKLEDSAVYLCASSPSPDSPLHFGNGTRLTVT.

The chain combines TRBV5-1 with TRBJ2-5; 10 bases align to TRBD2. The junction had 10 bases not matched to a gene; V was cut back by 4 bases and J by 4 bases. This CDR3 region has 16 residues. Germline CDR1 SGHRS, CDR2 YFSETQ. The CDR3 sequence is CASSGTSASPRETQYF. The CDR3 bases are TGCGCCAGCAGCGGGACTAGCGCCTCGCCGCGAGAGACCCAGTACTTC.

This sequence joins TRBV9 and TRBJ2-5; TRBD2 matches at 11 bases. J gave up 1 base and V 3 bases, and 5 bases lay outside the gene matches. The CDR3 extends over 16 amino acids. Germline lookup yields CDR1 SGDLS and CDR2 YYNGEE. The CDR3 coding sequence is TGTGCCAGCAGCGCTCGACTAGCGGGGTTCCAAGAGACCCAGTACTTC. This encodes CASSARLAGFQETQYF.

This chain connects TRBV5-1 to TRBJ1-5; tentative D call: TRBD1 (5 bases). Germline loops: CDR1 SGHRS, CDR2 YFSETQ. The CDR3 totals 14 residues. Trimming stripped 7 bases from V and 3 bases from J, with 14 bases between. The CDR3 reads CASSPGEYNQPQHF. For the CDR3, the DNA is TGCGCCAGCTCCCCGGGGGAGTACAATCAGCCCCAGCATTTT. Full variable domain (outside the CDR3, taken from reference TRBV5-1 and TRBJ1-5): KAGVTQTPRYLIKTRGQQVTLSCSPISGHRSVSWYQQTPGQGLQFLFEYFSETQRNKGNFPGRFSGRQFSNSRSEMNVSTLELGDSALYLCASSPGEYNQPQHFGDGTRLSIL.

The chain couples TRBV27 to TRBJ1-1; no clear D. The CDR3 runs to 14 residues. Germline V gene sequence: CDR1 MNHEY, CDR2 SMNVEV (reference sequence). V was trimmed by 7 bases and J by 5 bases, leaving 17 bases between them. This chain's CDR3 is CASKISEVGTEAFF. The CDR3 DNA reads as TGTGCCAGCAAGATTTCGGAGGTGGGGACTGAAGCTTTCTTT.

The chain employs TRBV5-1 and TRBJ2-2, with D possibly TRBD1 on 5 matching bases. V lost 2 bases, J lost 5 bases, and 13 bases lay in between. The germline CDR1 and CDR2 sequences are SGHRS and YFSETQ. The CDR3 is made up of 15 amino acids. CDR3: CASSFVAGITGELFF. For the CDR3, the DNA is TGCGCCAGCAGCTTTGTGGCAGGGATTACCGGGGAGCTGTTTTTT.